Many counts were recorded for the clone carrying this T cell receptor (beta chain). These data come from a study of T cells in Graves' hyperthyroidism and ophthalmopathy. Roughly 9.1 ml of fresh peripheral blood supplied the PBMCs. Amplification of TCR beta CDR3 regions was performed using RNA transcripts as template. When the TCR CDR3 underwent first-round RT-PCR, the HTBI primer set was used. MiXCR, applied by TCRdb to the multiplex PCR reads, yields one record per CDR3 protein. The table shows a few hundred thousand distinct CDR3 sequences, with approximately 14% occurring only once. J was trimmed by 0 bases and V by 5 bases; bases with no gene match: 7. This CDR3 comprises 16 residues. CDR1 and CDR2 (germline): SGHTA, FQGNSA.

The chain joins TRBV7-2 to TRBJ2-3, with 8 bases matching TRBD1. This receptor was identified in a woman aged 40 to 49 with Graves' ophthalmopathy. The sequencing sample was made of blood. CDR3 residues: CASSADRAPSTDTQYF. In nucleotides, the CDR3 is TGTGCCAGCAGCGCGGACAGGGCACCTAGCACAGATACGCAGTATTTT.